The 9 T cell receptor beta chains below all came from one sample that was sequenced in a study of Ad26.COV2.S vaccination and SARS-CoV-2 variants. Specified treatment: some 20 received Ad26.COV2.S at low or high dose, single or two shots; about five received placebo; per-sample allocation not given. The samples were gathered on day 63 after the first injection of vaccine or placebo. Assay used: immunoSEQ multiplex PCR; TCRdb lists only in-frame clones, some missing. The data hold about 500,000 clones, with 80% to 90% observed a single time. Sequenced material: peripheral blood, taken in a trial of Ad26.COV2.S vaccine versus placebo. The receptors originated from a person aged 18-65 years who received the Ad26.COV2.S COVID-19 vaccine or a placebo.

The V gene is TRBV6-5, the J gene TRBJ1-2; 9 bases match TRBD1. J was trimmed by 8 bases and V by 2 bases; bases with no gene match: 9. CDR1 is MNHEY and CDR2 is SVGAGI in the germline V gene. CDR3 length: 15 residues. This CDR3 is CASSYPLQGAKGYTF. As DNA, the CDR3 is TGTGCCAGCAGTTACCCATTACAGGGGGCAAAGGGCTACACCTTC.

This clone was seen more than once but under ten times. The chain combines TRBV27 with TRBJ1-1, with TRBD1 as a possible D gene (6 bases). This CDR3 contains 14 residues. V gave up 6 bases and J gave up 0 bases, with 11 bases separating them. CDR1 is MNHEY, CDR2 SMNVEV, per germline (reference sequence). CDR3 protein: CASSPTGMNTEAFF. In DNA, the CDR3 is TGTGCCAGCAGCCCGACAGGAATGAACACTGAAGCTTTCTTT.

The V call is TRBV9, the J call TRBJ2-1, with 9 bases fitting TRBD2. Losses at the gene ends were 3 bases for V and 8 bases for J; bases not matched to a gene: 9. The V gene's germline CDR1 is SGDLS and CDR2 YYNGEE. The CDR3 length is 15 residues. CDR3 loop: CASSAALAGAHEQFF. The CDR3 bases are TGTGCCAGCAGCGCCGCACTAGCGGGCGCCCATGAGCAGTTCTTC. The entire variable domain, with the rest obtained from reference TRBV9 and TRBJ2-1, is as follows: DSGVTQTPKHLITATGQRVTLRCSPRSGDLSVYWYQQSLDQGLQFLIQYYNGEERAKGNILERFSAQQFPDLHSELNLSSLELGDSALYFCASSAALAGAHEQFFGPGTRLTVL.

This clone was detected once. The chain links TRBV30 to TRBJ1-1; 7 bases agree with TRBD1. The germline V gene encodes CDR1 GTSNPN and CDR2 SVGIG (reference sequence). The CDR3 has 14 residues. V shed 4 bases and J 4 bases; nucleotides not matched to a gene: 9. CDR3: CAWIRRQGGTEAFF. CDR3 DNA: TGTGCCTGGATAAGAAGACAGGGTGGCACTGAAGCTTTCTTT.

DNA of the CDR3: TGTGCCAGTAGTATCAGTACTGTAGGAATGTTAGAGCAGTTCTTC. The encoded protein is CASSISTVGMLEQFF. The J gene is TRBJ2-1, the V gene TRBV19; the D is unclear. Germline loops: CDR1 LNHDA, CDR2 SQIVND (reference sequence). Trimming pared 3 bases from V and 10 bases from J, leaving 19 bases between. The CDR3 is made up of 15 amino acids.

The chain is built from TRBV5-1 and TRBJ2-1; D gene unclear. Trimming pared 1 base from V and 10 bases from J, leaving 21 bases between. The V gene's germline CDR1 is SGHRS and CDR2 YFSETQ. The CDR3 has 16 residues. The CDR3 sequence is CASSLIARTSTTEQFF. The DNA for the CDR3 is TGCGCCAGCAGCTTGATCGCGCGAACTTCAACAACGGAGCAGTTCTTC.

This clone appeared once. This chain connects TRBV12-2 to TRBJ1-5. TRBV12-2 represents a pseudogene. This CDR3 is 15 amino acids long. CDR3 DNA sequence: TGTGCAAGTCGCCCCAGCGGGTTAATCAATCAGCCCCAGCATTTT. Translated, it gives CASRPSGLINQPQHF.

The chain employs TRBV19 and TRBJ1-3; a possible D gene is TRBD1 (6 bases). There are 13 residues in the CDR3. The V and J ends lost 7 bases and 3 bases respectively, with 10 bases between them. Germline V gene data show CDR1 as LNHDA and CDR2 as SQIVND (reference sequence). CDR3 bases: TGTGCCAGTACGGGGGCCTATGGAAACACCATATATTTT. Translation: CASTGAYGNTIYF.

A single count supports this clone. V usage is TRBV28 and J usage is TRBJ1-5; D unclear. The CDR3 length is 14 residues. Germline assignment: CDR1 MDHEN and CDR2 SYDVKM. V was shortened by 6 bases and J by 4 bases, with 13 bases between the two germline ends. The CDR3 region is CASSLPQQNQPQHF. DNA of the CDR3: TGTGCCAGCAGCTTACCCCAGCAGAATCAGCCCCAGCATTTT.